This entry concerns a single T cell receptor beta chain. The germline V gene has CDR1 GTSNPN and CDR2 SVGIG (reference sequence). Trimming removed 4 bases at V and 8 bases at J, with 14 bases between. The CDR3 consists of 12 residues. The data stem from a study of immune evolution from preneoplasia to lung adenocarcinoma. Sequenced by immunoSEQ multiplex PCR; TCRdb stores in-frame clones only, minus some. The sample has around 39,000 clones; roughly 74% are singletons. The sample was FFPE invasive lung adenocarcinoma tissue. The genes are TRBV30 and TRBJ1-2; D is unresolved. The origin of this receptor is a person aged 55-75 years with lung adenocarcinoma. CDR3 loop: CAWNWEASGYTF. CDR3 nucleotides: TGTGCCTGGAACTGGGAGGCATCCGGCTACACCTTC.